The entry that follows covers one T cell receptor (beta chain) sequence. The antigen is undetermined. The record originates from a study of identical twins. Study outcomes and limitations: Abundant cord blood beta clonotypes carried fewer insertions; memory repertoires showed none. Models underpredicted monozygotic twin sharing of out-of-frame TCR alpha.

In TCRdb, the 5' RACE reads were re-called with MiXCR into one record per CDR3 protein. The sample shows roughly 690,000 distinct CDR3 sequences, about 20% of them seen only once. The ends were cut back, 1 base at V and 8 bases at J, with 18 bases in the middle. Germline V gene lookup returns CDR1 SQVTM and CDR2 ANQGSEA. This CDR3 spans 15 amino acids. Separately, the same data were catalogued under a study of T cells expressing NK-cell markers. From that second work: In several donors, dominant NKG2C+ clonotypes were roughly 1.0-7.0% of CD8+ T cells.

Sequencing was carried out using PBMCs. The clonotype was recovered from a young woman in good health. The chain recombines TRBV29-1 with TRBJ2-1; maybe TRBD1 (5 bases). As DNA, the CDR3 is TGCAGCGTTGAAGGGGGCTATGTGGTCGGAGATGAGCAGTTCTTC. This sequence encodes CSVEGGYVVGDEQFF.